A single sample gave rise to the 20 T cell receptor beta chains below, sequenced in a study of shared clonotypes between healthy human individuals. This table comes from immunoSEQ multiplex PCR, and its TCRdb copy is limited to in-frame clones, with some not included. The sample shows about 510,000 clones, around 79% of them seen only once. The sequenced material came from PBMCs. The receptors were sampled from a middle-aged woman in good health. Some clones in this sample may be carry-over from other donors' samples.

The V gene is TRBV6-5, the J gene TRBJ1-5; a weak D match, TRBD1 (6 bases). CDR1 and CDR2 from the germline V gene are MNHEY and SVGAGI. CDR3 length: 14 residues. Trimming left V 8 bases short and J 6 bases short, with 17 bases between. CDR3 bases: TGTGCCAGCGCCCCCGAGGGGGGGGTTCAGCCCCAGCATTTT. It yields the protein CASAPEGGVQPQHF.

The count of this clone is one. The chain employs TRBV10-2 and TRBJ2-1, with 11 bases that match TRBD2. Trimming cost V 4 bases and J 8 bases; bases outside gene matches: 7. Germline V gives CDR1 WSHSY, CDR2 SAAADI. The CDR3 is 15 amino acids. CDR3 protein: CASSATSGRYDEQFF. The CDR3, as DNA: TGCGCCAGCAGTGCAACTAGCGGGAGATACGATGAGCAGTTCTTC.

The chain uses TRBV6-1 and TRBJ2-6, with D possibly TRBD1 on 5 matching bases. This CDR3 has 16 amino acids. The V end was cut by 4 bases, the J end by 2 bases, with 12 bases between. Germline loops: CDR1 MNHNS, CDR2 SASEGT. The CDR3 region has the DNA TGTGCCAGCAGTGGACAGAGGATCCCTGGGGCCAACGTCCTGACTTTC. This sequence encodes CASSGQRIPGANVLTF.

The chain couples TRBV7-6 to TRBJ2-1; the D gene is possibly TRBD2 (6 bases). The germline CDR1 and CDR2 sequences are SGHVS and FNYEAQ. The length of the CDR3 is 14 residues. V lost 4 bases and J lost 6, with 13 bases in between. The CDR3 protein is CASSSEGRPNEQFF. CDR3 sequence (DNA): TGTGCCAGCAGCTCGGAGGGGCGCCCCAATGAGCAGTTCTTC.

The rearrangement joins TRBV10-1 to TRBJ2-1; 7 nucleotides align to TRBD2. J lost 4 bases, V lost 0 bases, and 15 bases had no gene match. CDR3 length: 19 amino acids. CDR1 is WNHNN, CDR2 SYGVQD, per germline (reference sequence). Here the CDR3 reads CASSESTPSSGGRYNEQFF. For the CDR3, the DNA is TGCGCCAGCAGTGAGTCGACTCCGTCTAGCGGCGGAAGATACAATGAGCAGTTCTTC.

V gene TRBV18 combines with J gene TRBJ1-4; 9 nucleotides align to TRBD1. The germline gives CDR1 KGHSH, CDR2 LQKENI. The V and J ends lost 2 bases and 6 bases, in that order; junction bases with no gene match: 7. The CDR3 is 16 residues long. The CDR3 nucleotides read TGTGCCAGCTCACCAACTCCGGGACAGGGTGATGAAAAACTGTTTTTT. It yields the protein CASSPTPGQGDEKLFF.

The chain joins TRBV28 to TRBJ1-5; the D is unclear. This CDR3 has 15 amino acids. Looked up from germline, CDR1 is MDHEN and CDR2 is SYDVKM. Deletions cut 6 bases from V and 5 bases from J, with 17 bases between. The chain's CDR3 is CASSQQRGWDQPQHF. DNA for the CDR3: TGTGCCAGCAGCCAACAACGGGGTTGGGATCAGCCCCAGCATTTT.

The count of this clone is one. The genes are TRBV19 and TRBJ1-1, with a tentative D call TRBD1 (6 bases). In germline, CDR1 is LNHDA, CDR2 SQIVND (reference sequence). V lost 3 bases and J lost 1, with 9 bases in between. The CDR3 is made up of 14 amino acids. The CDR3 nucleotides read TGTGCCAGTAGTATGGGACACCAGAACACTGAAGCTTTCTTT. It encodes CASSMGHQNTEAFF.

As concerns this clone: A much larger clone sits a single nucleotide away, making a read error possible. Within the sample, other DNA sequences also encode this same CDR3. The chain links TRBV5-1 to TRBJ2-3; 11 nucleotides agree with TRBD2. V trimming: 0 bases; J trimming: 3 bases; junction bases outside the gene matches: 3. Germline loops: CDR1 SGHRS, CDR2 YFSETQ. This CDR3 has 16 residues. The CDR3 spells CASSLGLAGGTDTQYF. CDR3 in DNA: TGCGCCAGCAGCTTGGGGCTAGCGGGAGGAACAGATACGCAGTATTTT.

This clone came up once. This rearrangement joins TRBV7-8 to TRBJ2-7; TRBD2 agrees at 7 bases. V lost 5 bases and J lost 1; bases outside the gene matches: 8. The germline CDR1 and CDR2 sequences are SGHVS and FQNEAQ. The CDR3 length is 15 residues. The CDR3 DNA reads TGTGCCAGCAGCGTTCCAGCGGGGAAGTCCTACGAGCAGTACTTC. Protein: CASSVPAGKSYEQYF.

About this clone: The junction departs from germline at one end; a sequencing error may be responsible. This chain uses TRBV4-1 with TRBJ2-5, with TRBD1 as a possible D gene (5 bases). With the DNA end fitting TRBJ2-7 better, the J assignment may be wrong. The CDR3 sequence is 15 residues long. The germline CDR1 and CDR2 sequences are MGHRA and YSYEKL. The chain's CDR3 is CASSHNVETAYEQYF. The CDR3 coding sequence is TGTGCCAGCAGCCACAACGTTGAGACAGCCTACGAGCAGTACTTC.

This clone was detected once. V is TRBV2 and J is TRBJ2-5; D ambiguous. This CDR3 has 12 amino acids. CDR1 and CDR2 from the germline V gene are SNHLY and FYNNEI. Deletions cut 8 bases from V and 1 base from J, with 8 bases between. The CDR3 nucleotides read TGTGCCAGCGGGCGCCCCCAAGAGACCCAGTACTTC. It translates to CASGRPQETQYF.

V usage is TRBV5-1 and J usage is TRBJ2-7; 9 positions agree with TRBD1. The CDR3 extends over 15 amino acids. J lost 4 bases, V lost 0 bases, and 5 bases had no gene match. Germline assignment: CDR1 SGHRS and CDR2 YFSETQ. The CDR3 loop is CASSLADRGAYEQYF. DNA for the CDR3: TGCGCCAGCAGCTTGGCGGACAGGGGAGCTTACGAGCAGTACTTC.

V is TRBV9 and J is TRBJ2-4, with 10 bases matching TRBD2. The CDR3 extends over 16 amino acids. The V segment lost 4 bases and the J segment 6 bases; nucleotides outside the gene matches: 10. Germline V gene sequence: CDR1 SGDLS, CDR2 YYNGEE. CDR3 nucleotide sequence: TGTGCCAGCAGCCTTGGGTGGACTAGCGGCTTAAACATTCAGTACTTC. Its translation: CASSLGWTSGLNIQYF.

This sequence joins TRBV5-4 and TRBJ2-7; D is ambiguous. Trimming left V 0 bases short and J 7 bases short, with 8 bases between. Germline values: CDR1 SGHNT, CDR2 YYREEE (reference sequence). CDR3 length equals 12 residues. The DNA of the CDR3 is TGTGCCAGCAGCTTGGACAAATGGGAGCAGTACTTC. Translating gives CASSLDKWEQYF.

As for this clone: The same CDR3 is also encoded by other DNA sequences in this sample. The chain has TRBV18 and TRBJ2-5; 7 nucleotides align to TRBD1. The germline gives CDR1 KGHSH, CDR2 LQKENI. This CDR3 has 14 residues. The J segment lost 5 bases and the V segment lost 1 base, leaving 4 bases of the junction unmatched. CDR3 in amino acids: CASSPQGAVETQYF. The CDR3, as DNA: TGTGCCAGCTCACCACAGGGGGCTGTGGAGACCCAGTACTTC.

The chain links TRBV27 to TRBJ2-3; D may be TRBD2 (6 bases). Germline V gives CDR1 MNHEY, CDR2 SMNVEV (reference sequence). Trimming shortened V by 0 bases and J by 3 bases, and 7 bases separated the two germline ends. The CDR3 has 14 residues. CDR3 protein: CASSLSRGTDTQYF. CDR3 coding DNA: TGTGCCAGCAGTTTATCACGGGGGACAGATACGCAGTATTTT.

For this clone: This sample also contains other DNA sequences that code for the same CDR3. The rearrangement joins TRBV7-9 to TRBJ2-3; D possibly corresponds to TRBD2 (5 bases). The CDR3 is made up of 14 amino acids. Between the trimmed V and J ends, which lost 2 bases and 6 bases, there was a span of 12 bases. The germline V gene has CDR1 SEHNR and CDR2 FQNEAQ (reference sequence). CDR3 DNA sequence: TGTGCCAGCAGCTTATCCGGAGGTTCCGATACGCAGTATTTT. It translates to CASSLSGGSDTQYF.

V usage is TRBV28 and J usage is TRBJ2-6; a possible D gene is TRBD2 (5 bases). There are 14 residues in the CDR3. Germline values: CDR1 MDHEN, CDR2 SYDVKM. Trimming took 5 bases from V and 11 from J, leaving 16 bases between them. CDR3 nucleotides: TGTGCCAGCAGTGGCCCCGGGGATACCGACGTCCTGACTTTC. Protein product: CASSGPGDTDVLTF.

The gene calls are TRBV2 and TRBJ1-1; maybe TRBD1 (5 bases). The CDR3 consists of 16 residues. Germline CDR1 and CDR2: SNHLY and FYNNEI. Trimming took 0 bases from V and 4 from J, leaving 15 bases between them. CDR3 protein: CASSEAWGVMSTEAFF. The CDR3 nucleotides read TGTGCCAGCAGTGAAGCCTGGGGGGTAATGAGCACTGAAGCTTTCTTT.